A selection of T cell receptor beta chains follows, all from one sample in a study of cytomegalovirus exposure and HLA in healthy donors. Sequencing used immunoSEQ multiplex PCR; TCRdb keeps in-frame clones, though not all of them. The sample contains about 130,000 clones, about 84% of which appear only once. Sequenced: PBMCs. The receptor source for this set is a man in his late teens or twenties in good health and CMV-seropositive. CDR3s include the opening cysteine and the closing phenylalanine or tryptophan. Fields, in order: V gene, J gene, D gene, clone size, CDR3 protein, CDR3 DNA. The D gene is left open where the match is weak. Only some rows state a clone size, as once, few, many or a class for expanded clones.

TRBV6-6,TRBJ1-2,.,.,CASSYSGTRALGYTF,TGTGCCAGCAGTTACTCGGGGACAAGGGCTTTGGGTTACACCTTC
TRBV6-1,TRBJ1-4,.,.,CASSEFYRENEKLFF,TGTGCCAGCAGTGAATTCTACCGGGAGAATGAAAAACTGTTTTTT
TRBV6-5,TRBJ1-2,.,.,CASRPTDNYGYTF,TGTGCCAGCAGGCCCACAGACAACTATGGCTACACCTTC
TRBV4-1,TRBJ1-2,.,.,CASSQVVGVGDYGYTF,TGCGCCAGCAGCCAAGTGGTGGGTGTAGGGGACTATGGCTACACCTTC
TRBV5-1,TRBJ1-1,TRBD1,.,CASSFRTGGLGTEAFF,TGCGCCAGCAGCTTTAGGACAGGGGGCTTGGGCACTGAAGCTTTCTTT
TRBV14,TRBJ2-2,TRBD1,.,CASSQGTGGIFGELFF,TGTGCCAGCAGCCAGGGGACAGGGGGCATCTTCGGGGAGCTGTTTTTT
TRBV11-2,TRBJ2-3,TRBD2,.,CASSFGLGTDTQYF,TGTGCCAGCAGCTTTGGACTAGGCACAGATACGCAGTATTTT
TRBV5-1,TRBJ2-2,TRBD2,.,CASNGMTSGSTGELFF,TGCGCCAGCAACGGGATGACTAGCGGGAGCACCGGGGAGCTGTTTTTT
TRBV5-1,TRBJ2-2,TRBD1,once,CASSIAGTGGTGELFF,TGCGCCAGCAGCATAGCCGGGACAGGGGGCACCGGGGAGCTGTTTTTT
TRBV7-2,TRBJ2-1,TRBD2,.,CASSLALAGENNEQFF,TGTGCCAGCAGCTTAGCCCTAGCGGGGGAGAACAATGAGCAGTTCTTC
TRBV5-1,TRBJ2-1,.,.,CASSLEGTPSNEQFF,TGCGCCAGCAGCTTGGAAGGGACACCTAGCAATGAGCAGTTCTTC
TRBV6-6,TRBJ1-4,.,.,CASSYVQGSEKLFF,TGTGCCAGCAGTTACGTTCAGGGTAGTGAAAAACTGTTTTTT
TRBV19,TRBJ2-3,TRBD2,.,CASAGLVRTDTQYF,TGTGCCAGTGCGGGACTAGTCCGTACAGATACGCAGTATTTT